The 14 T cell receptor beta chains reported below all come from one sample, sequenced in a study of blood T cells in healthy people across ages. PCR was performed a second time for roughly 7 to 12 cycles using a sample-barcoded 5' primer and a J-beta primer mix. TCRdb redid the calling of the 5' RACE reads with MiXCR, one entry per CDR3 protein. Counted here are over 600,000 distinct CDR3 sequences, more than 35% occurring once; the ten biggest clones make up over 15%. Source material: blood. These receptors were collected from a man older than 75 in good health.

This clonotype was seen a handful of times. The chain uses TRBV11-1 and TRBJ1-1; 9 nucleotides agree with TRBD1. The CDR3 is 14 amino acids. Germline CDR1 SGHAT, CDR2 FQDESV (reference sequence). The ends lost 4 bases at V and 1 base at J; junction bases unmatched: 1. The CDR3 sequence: CASSWGQGNTEAFF. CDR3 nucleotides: TGTGCCAGCAGCTGGGGACAGGGGAACACTGAAGCTTTCTTT.

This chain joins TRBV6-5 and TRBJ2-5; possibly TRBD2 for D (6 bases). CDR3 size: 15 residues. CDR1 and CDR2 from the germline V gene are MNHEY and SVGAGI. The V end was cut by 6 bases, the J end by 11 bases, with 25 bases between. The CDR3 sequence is CASSPLAHQPNEQYF. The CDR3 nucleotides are TGTGCCAGCAGCCCCCTAGCGCATCAGCCTAATGAGCAGTACTTC.

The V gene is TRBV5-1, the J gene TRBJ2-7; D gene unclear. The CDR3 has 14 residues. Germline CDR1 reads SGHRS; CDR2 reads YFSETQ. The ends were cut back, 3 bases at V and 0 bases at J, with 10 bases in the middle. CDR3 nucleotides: TGCGCCAGCAGCTCCCAATCCCTCTCCTACGAGCAGTACTTC. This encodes CASSSQSLSYEQYF.

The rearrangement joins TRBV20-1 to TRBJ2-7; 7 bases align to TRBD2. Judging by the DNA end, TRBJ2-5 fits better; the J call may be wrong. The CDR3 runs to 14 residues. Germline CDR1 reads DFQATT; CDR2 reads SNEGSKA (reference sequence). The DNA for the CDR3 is TGCAGTGCTAGCCCCCGCGGGAGAGACGAGACCCAGTACTTC. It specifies CSASPRGRDETQYF.

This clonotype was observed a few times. This CDR3 reads CASSLGTVSGANVLTF. The CDR3 DNA follows: TGTGCCAGCAGCTTAGGGACAGTTAGTGGGGCCAACGTCCTGACTTTC. This chain joins TRBV7-9 and TRBJ2-6; D is possibly TRBD1 (6 bases). This CDR3 has 16 residues. Germline-derived CDR1 and CDR2 are SEHNR and FQNEAQ (reference sequence). Trimming took 1 base from V and 3 from J, leaving 10 bases between them.

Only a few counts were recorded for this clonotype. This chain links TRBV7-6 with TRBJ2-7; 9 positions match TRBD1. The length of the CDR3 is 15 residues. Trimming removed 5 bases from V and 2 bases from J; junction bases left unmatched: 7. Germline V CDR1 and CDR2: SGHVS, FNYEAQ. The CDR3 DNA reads TGTGCCAGCAGCCTAGACAGGGGGGGCCCCTACGAGCAGTACTTC. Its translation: CASSLDRGGPYEQYF.

The CDR3 DNA reads TGCGCCAGCACCCCGGGACTAATACAAGAGACCCAGTACTTC. Amino acids: CASTPGLIQETQYF. V and J are TRBV5-1 and TRBJ2-5; 7 bases are a match to TRBD2. This CDR3 has 14 residues. Germline V gene lookup returns CDR1 SGHRS and CDR2 YFSETQ. V trimming: 6 bases; J trimming: 2 bases; junction bases outside the gene matches: 7.

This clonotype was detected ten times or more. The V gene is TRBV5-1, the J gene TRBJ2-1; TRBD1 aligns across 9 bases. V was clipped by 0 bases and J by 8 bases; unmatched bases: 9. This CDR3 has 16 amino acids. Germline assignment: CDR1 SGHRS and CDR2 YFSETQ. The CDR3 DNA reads TGCGCCAGCAGCTTGGGAGGGGACAGGGTGGTCGATGAGCAGTTCTTC. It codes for CASSLGGDRVVDEQFF.

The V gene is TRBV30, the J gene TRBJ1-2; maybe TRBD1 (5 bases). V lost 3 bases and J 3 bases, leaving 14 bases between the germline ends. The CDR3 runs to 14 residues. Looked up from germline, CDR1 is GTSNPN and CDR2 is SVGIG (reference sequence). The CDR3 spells CAWRLGGDDYGYTF. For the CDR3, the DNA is TGTGCCTGGAGGCTAGGTGGGGACGACTATGGCTACACCTTC.

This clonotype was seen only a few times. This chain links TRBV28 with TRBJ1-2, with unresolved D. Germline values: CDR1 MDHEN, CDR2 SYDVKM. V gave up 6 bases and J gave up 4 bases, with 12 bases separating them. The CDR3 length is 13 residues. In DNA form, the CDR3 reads TGTGCCAGCAGCCCCCAATCCCTCTATGGCTACACCTTC. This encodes CASSPQSLYGYTF.

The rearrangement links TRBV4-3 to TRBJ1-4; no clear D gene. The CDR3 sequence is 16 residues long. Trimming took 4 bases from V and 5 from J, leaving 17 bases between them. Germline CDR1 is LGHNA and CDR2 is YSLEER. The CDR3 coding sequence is TGCGCCAGCAGCCCCCAACTGAGGAGGAGGAATGAAAAACTGTTTTTT. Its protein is CASSPQLRRRNEKLFF.

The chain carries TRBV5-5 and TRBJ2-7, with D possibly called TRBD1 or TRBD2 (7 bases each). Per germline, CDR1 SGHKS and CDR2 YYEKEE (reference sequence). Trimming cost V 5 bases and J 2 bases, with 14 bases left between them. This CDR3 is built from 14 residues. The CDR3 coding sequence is TGTGCCAGCAGGGGGGGGACAGCCACCTACGAGCAGTACTTC. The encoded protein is CASRGGTATYEQYF.

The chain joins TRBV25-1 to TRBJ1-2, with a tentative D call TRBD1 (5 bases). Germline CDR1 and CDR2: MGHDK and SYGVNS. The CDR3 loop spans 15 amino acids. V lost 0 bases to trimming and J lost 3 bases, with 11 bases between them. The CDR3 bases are TGTGCCAGCAGTGAATATAGGGGAGGGTACTATGGCTACACCTTC. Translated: CASSEYRGGYYGYTF.

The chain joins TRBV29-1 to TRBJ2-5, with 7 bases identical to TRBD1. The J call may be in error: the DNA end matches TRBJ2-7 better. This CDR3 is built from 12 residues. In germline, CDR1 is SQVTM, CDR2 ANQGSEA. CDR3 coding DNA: TGCAGCGTTGGACAGGGAACCCGCGAGCAGTACTTC. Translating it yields CSVGQGTREQYF.